This T cell receptor (beta chain) was recovered during a study of blood T cell repertoires in COVID-19. Study summary: Acute and convalescent COVID-19 samples came from the United States, Italy and Spain.

This CDR3 is 18 amino acids long. After removal of 3 bases from V and 5 bases from J, the junction contained 10 bases not matched to a gene. Germline loops: CDR1 MNHEY, CDR2 SMNVEV (reference sequence). Sequencing used immunoSEQ multiplex PCR; TCRdb keeps in-frame clones, though not all of them. The sample includes 80,000 to 100,000 clones, about 86% of them seen just once. Enrolment of Seattle patients took place during active infection, and they were followed longitudinally. This chain connects TRBV27 to TRBJ2-3, with 14 bases matching TRBD2. Sequencing was performed on peripheral blood. The source of this sequence is a man between 45 and 60 years old with COVID-19, enrolled during active disease. CDR3 amino acids: CASSFSPGLAGAGDTQYF. In nucleotides, the CDR3 is TGTGCCAGCAGTTTTAGTCCGGGACTAGCGGGGGCAGGAGATACGCAGTATTTT.